This T cell receptor beta chain was captured in a study of read filtering for tumor transcriptome and immune sequencing. Study-level information: Revised staging placed about 8 patients in R-ISS I, 15 to 20 in II, about seven in III. IR-seq gave about 3.5 to 10.27 million TCR reads per sample; RNA-seq gave roughly 75 to 1,400.

This library used around 0.4 ug RNA and molecular barcoded adaptors spanning alpha/delta and beta/gamma chains. TCRdb analysed the reads with MiXCR anew, one entry per CDR3 protein. The profile shows tens of thousands of distinct CDR3 sequences, 12% of them singletons. A note on this clonotype: One junction end does not reproduce the germline sequence, and a read error may be involved.

The CDR3 extends over 16 amino acids. Germline values: CDR1 SGHVS, CDR2 FNYEAQ. Sequencing was performed on a population of CD138-negative cells sorted from bone marrow. This clonotype was obtained from a donor aged 40 or older with multiple myeloma. The chain employs TRBV7-6 and TRBJ1-5, with 8 bases that match TRBD1. This CDR3 reads CASILTGEYSNQPQHF. The CDR3 bases are TGTGCTAGCATCCTGACAGGGGAGTATAGCAATCAGCCCCAGCATTTT.